This TCR beta chain was sequenced during a study of blood T cell repertoires in COVID-19. At the level of the study: Samples came from the United States, Italy and Spain, spanning acute and convalescent COVID-19. PBMCs, B-cell-depleted T cells, or T cells were the source of the cDNA or gDNA that made up the material.

As processed by the authors: From reference gene primer amplification, estimates of nucleated cell counts were derived. The method was immunoSEQ multiplex PCR; TCRdb's version includes in-frame clones alone and lacks a portion of them. V, J and clone size were drawn from that table, and D and trimming were deduced from the DNA. This table holds roughly 120,000 clones, approximately 87% found once. Germline V gene data show CDR1 as MGHRA and CDR2 as YSYEKL. V lost 1 base to trimming and J lost 4 bases, with 10 bases between them. The CDR3 is 14 residues long. This clone was detected a few times. This TCR was sampled from a man aged 70 or older who had recovered from COVID-19. Sequencing was carried out using peripheral blood. The rearrangement links TRBV4-1 to TRBJ1-2; D not certain. Here the CDR3 reads CASSQAAASYGYTF. The CDR3 coding sequence is TGCGCCAGCAGCCAAGCTGCGGCAAGCTATGGCTACACCTTC.